The sequence of this T cell receptor (beta chain) was determined in a study of T cell repertoires and HLA-DP antigens. About the study: Alloreactive CD4+ T cells targeted HLA-DP on transduced HeLa. Pre-culture CD4+ samples used around 1,200 ng DNA versus roughly 200 ng for CD137+CD4+ sorts.

Regarding this clone: Its antigen is currently unknown.

The germline V gene encodes CDR1 SGHRS and CDR2 YFSETQ. Germline trimming cut 0 bases from V and 5 bases from J; bases unmatched to any gene: 3. CDR3 length equals 14 residues. Primers targeted 54 TRBV and 13 TRBJ segments. The table came from immunoSEQ multiplex PCR; TCRdb's copy has only in-frame clones and leaves some out. The data show about 110,000 clones, around 92% seen once. Whole-study results and caveats: Antigen presentation used HeLa cells, with total CD4+ cells responding.

The sequenced material came from CD4+ T cells from PBMCs. The V and J genes are TRBV5-1 and TRBJ2-5; 8 bases match TRBD2. The source of this sequence is a woman younger than 35 in good health and CMV-seronegative. The CDR3 is CASSLGGLGETQYF. The CDR3 DNA reads TGCGCCAGCAGCTTGGGGGGACTAGGTGAGACCCAGTACTTC.